These 14 T cell receptor beta chains came from one sample sequenced in a study of T cell responses to AZD1222 COVID-19 vaccine. Method: immunoSEQ multiplex PCR; TCRdb's copy keeps in-frame clones and lacks some. The sample lists about 180,000 clones; about 86% were seen once. This specimen consisted of peripheral blood, obtained on day 0 of AZD1222 vaccination. Every receptor here comes from an adult in good health.

V and J are TRBV20-1 and TRBJ2-5, with unresolved D. The CDR3 has 11 amino acids. Germline V CDR1 and CDR2: DFQATT, SNEGSKA (reference sequence). V lost 5 bases to trimming and J lost 0 bases, with 4 bases between them. CDR3: CSAADQETQYF. For the CDR3, the DNA is TGCAGTGCTGCTGACCAAGAGACCCAGTACTTC.

This sequence joins TRBV7-9 and TRBJ1-2; D is unclear. This CDR3 region has 12 residues. The germline V gene encodes CDR1 SEHNR and CDR2 FQNEAQ (reference sequence). Trimming cost V 4 bases and J 5 bases, with 8 bases left between them. In DNA form, the CDR3 reads TGTGCCAGCAGCTCTGACTATTATGGCTACACCTTC. It translates to CASSSDYYGYTF.

This clone was recorded once. The rearrangement links TRBV6-5 to TRBJ1-1; 8 positions match TRBD1. This CDR3 is 13 amino acids long. Germline CDR1 is MNHEY and CDR2 is SVGAGI. V was pared by 7 bases and J by 4 bases, with 5 bases of the junction left unmatched. For the CDR3, the DNA is TGTGCCAGCACCCAGACAGGGGCCACTGAAGCTTTCTTT. It translates to CASTQTGATEAFF.

The rearrangement links TRBV6-5 to TRBJ1-3; D call uncertain. The CDR3 runs 16 residues. The V end was cut by 0 bases, the J end by 0 bases, with 9 bases between. The germline gives CDR1 MNHEY, CDR2 SVGAGI. CDR3 sequence (DNA): TGTGCCAGCAGTTACTCCGATGGGAGCTCTGGAAACACCATATATTTT. Amino acids: CASSYSDGSSGNTIYF.

The rearrangement uses TRBV29-1 and TRBJ2-3, with D tentatively TRBD1 (5 bases). Germline values: CDR1 SQVTM, CDR2 ANQGSEA. V was cut by 0 bases and J by 3 bases, with 13 bases left in between. CDR3 length equals 15 residues. The CDR3 here is CSVEELGQGTDTQYF. CDR3 DNA: TGCAGCGTTGAAGAGTTAGGGCAGGGAACAGATACGCAGTATTTT.

The V gene is TRBV6-5, the J gene TRBJ1-1; D remains unclear. CDR3 length: 11 residues. The V end lost 7 bases, the J end lost 4 bases, and 7 bases lay between the germline ends. The germline gives CDR1 MNHEY, CDR2 SVGAGI. The CDR3 DNA sequence: TGTGCCAGCACCGGGAGCACTGAAGCTTTCTTT. Its translation: CASTGSTEAFF.

This rearrangement joins TRBV5-1 to TRBJ2-5; no firm D call. Germline V CDR1 and CDR2: SGHRS, YFSETQ. The length of the CDR3 is 16 residues. V gave up 0 bases and J gave up 4 bases, with 16 bases separating them. CDR3 protein: CASSLVMSRVGETQYF. For the CDR3, the DNA is TGCGCCAGCAGCTTGGTAATGTCCCGTGTGGGAGAGACCCAGTACTTC.

V usage is TRBV7-9 and J usage is TRBJ1-3; D not resolved. Deletions cut 1 base from V and 2 bases from J, with 6 bases between. Germline assignment: CDR1 SEHNR and CDR2 FQNEAQ (reference sequence). This CDR3 spans 14 amino acids. The CDR3 region is CASSLGGTGNTIYF. In nucleotides, the CDR3 is TGTGCCAGCAGCTTAGGGGGAACTGGAAACACCATATATTTT.

CDR3 in amino acids: CASSPPYRGTGELFF. For the CDR3, the DNA is TGTGCCAGCTCACCACCGTACAGGGGCACCGGGGAGCTGTTTTTT. The rearrangement uses TRBV18 and TRBJ2-2, with 7 bases matching TRBD1. V shed 0 bases, J shed 4 bases, and the junction held 2 bases outside the gene matches. The CDR3 has 15 amino acids. The V gene's germline CDR1 is KGHSH and CDR2 LQKENI. Based on the CDR3 plus reference TRBV18 and TRBJ2-2, the full variable domain is NAGVMQNPRHLVRRRGQEARLRCSPMKGHSHVYWYRQLPEEGLKFMVYLQKENIIDESGMPKERFSAEFPKEGPSILRIQQVVRGDSAAYFCASSPPYRGTGELFFGEGSRLTVL.

V gene TRBV27 combines with J gene TRBJ1-5; D perhaps matches TRBD1 (5 bases). The CDR3 has 14 amino acids. CDR1 is MNHEY and CDR2 is SMNVEV in the germline V gene (reference sequence). The V and J ends lost 8 bases and 1 base respectively, with 12 bases between them. CDR3 in amino acids: CASRGGVSNQPQHF. In DNA, the CDR3 is TGTGCCAGCCGCGGGGGGGTCAGCAATCAGCCCCAGCATTTT.

This chain joins TRBV14 and TRBJ2-3; TRBD1 is a possible D gene (6 bases). Deletions cut 5 bases from V and 3 bases from J, with 18 bases between. This CDR3 has 16 amino acids. CDR1 and CDR2 (germline): SGHDN, FVKESK. The CDR3, as DNA: TGTGCCAGCAGCTCCCGACGACAGGCGGTAACAGATACGCAGTATTTT. Translation: CASSSRRQAVTDTQYF.

The rearrangement links TRBV6-1 to TRBJ1-1; unclear D gene. This CDR3 comprises 13 residues. Germline V lookup: CDR1 MNHNS, CDR2 SASEGT. Trimming took 2 bases from V and 5 from J, leaving 9 bases between them. Here the CDR3 DNA reads TGTGCCAGCAGTGAACGGGTGGGGACTGAAGCTTTCTTT. This sequence encodes CASSERVGTEAFF.

This chain links TRBV12-3 or TRBV12-4 with TRBJ2-5, with a weak D call TRBD2 (5 bases). CDR3 length: 13 residues. Deletions cut 6 bases from V and 2 bases from J, with 10 bases between. Here the CDR3 reads CASSRDFQETQYF. The CDR3 coding sequence is TGTGCCAGCAGCCGGGATTTTCAAGAGACCCAGTACTTC.

The chain recombines TRBV30 with TRBJ2-7; 13 bases fit TRBD2. The DNA end favors TRBJ2-1, so the J call may be wrong. CDR1 is GTSNPN, CDR2 SVGIG, per germline (reference sequence). This CDR3 has 15 residues. The CDR3 nucleotides read TGTGCCTGGAGGGGGAGGACTAGCGGGGGCAATGAGCAGTTCTTC. It encodes CAWRGRTSGGNEQFF.